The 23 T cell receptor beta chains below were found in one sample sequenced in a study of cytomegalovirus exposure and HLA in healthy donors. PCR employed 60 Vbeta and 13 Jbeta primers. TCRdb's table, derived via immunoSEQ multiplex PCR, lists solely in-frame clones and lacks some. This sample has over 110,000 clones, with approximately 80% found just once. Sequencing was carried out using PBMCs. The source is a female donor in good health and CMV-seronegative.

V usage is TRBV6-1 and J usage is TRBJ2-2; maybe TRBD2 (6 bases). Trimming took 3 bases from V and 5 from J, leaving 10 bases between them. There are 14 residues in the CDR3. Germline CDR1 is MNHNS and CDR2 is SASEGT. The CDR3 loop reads CASSEGGRTGELFF. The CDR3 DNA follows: TGTGCCAGCAGTGAGGGGGGAAGGACCGGGGAGCTGTTTTTT.

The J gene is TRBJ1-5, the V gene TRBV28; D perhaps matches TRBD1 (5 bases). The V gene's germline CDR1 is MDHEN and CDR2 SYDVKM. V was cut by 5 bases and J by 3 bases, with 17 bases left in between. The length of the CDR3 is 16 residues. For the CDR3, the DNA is TGTGCCAGCAGTCTCAGGACATTGGGTTTCAATCAGCCCCAGCATTTT. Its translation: CASSLRTLGFNQPQHF.

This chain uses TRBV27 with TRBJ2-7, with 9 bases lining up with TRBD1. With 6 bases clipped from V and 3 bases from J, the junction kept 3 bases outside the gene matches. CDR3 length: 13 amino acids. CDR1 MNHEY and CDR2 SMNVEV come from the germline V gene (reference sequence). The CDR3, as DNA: TGTGCCAGCAGCACAGGGGGCGTCTACGAGCAGTACTTC. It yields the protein CASSTGGVYEQYF.

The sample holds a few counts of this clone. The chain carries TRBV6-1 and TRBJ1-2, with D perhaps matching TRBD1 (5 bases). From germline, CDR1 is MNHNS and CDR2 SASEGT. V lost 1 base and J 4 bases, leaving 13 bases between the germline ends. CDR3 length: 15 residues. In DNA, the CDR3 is TGTGCCAGCAGTGAAGTTCGGGGGAGAGGCTATGGCTACACCTTC. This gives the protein CASSEVRGRGYGYTF.

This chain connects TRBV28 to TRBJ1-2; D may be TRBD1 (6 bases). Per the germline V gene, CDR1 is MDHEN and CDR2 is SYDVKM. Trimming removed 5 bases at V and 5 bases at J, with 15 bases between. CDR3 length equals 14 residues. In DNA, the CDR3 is TGTGCCAGCAGTCGTAGGGACAACCTATATGGCTACACCTTC. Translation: CASSRRDNLYGYTF.

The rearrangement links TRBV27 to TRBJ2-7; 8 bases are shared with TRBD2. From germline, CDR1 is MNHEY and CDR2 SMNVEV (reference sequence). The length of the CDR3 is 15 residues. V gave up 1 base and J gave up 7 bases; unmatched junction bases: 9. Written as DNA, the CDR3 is TGTGCCAGCAGTTTATTTTCCCTCTCGGGGGGGGAGCAGTACTTC. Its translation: CASSLFSLSGGEQYF.

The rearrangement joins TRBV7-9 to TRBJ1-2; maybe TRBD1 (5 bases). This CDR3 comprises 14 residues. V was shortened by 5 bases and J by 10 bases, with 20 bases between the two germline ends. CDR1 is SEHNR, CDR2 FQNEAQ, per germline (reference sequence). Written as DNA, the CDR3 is TGTGCCAGCAGCCCGCAGGGCTACGGGTTGCTCTACACCTTC. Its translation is CASSPQGYGLLYTF.

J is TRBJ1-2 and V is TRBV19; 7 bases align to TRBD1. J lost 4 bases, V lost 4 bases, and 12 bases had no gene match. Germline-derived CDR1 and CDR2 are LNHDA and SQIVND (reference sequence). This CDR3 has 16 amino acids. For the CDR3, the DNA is TGTGCCAGTAGTACGCGTACCAGGGGGAGCGGCTATGGCTACACCTTC. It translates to CASSTRTRGSGYGYTF.

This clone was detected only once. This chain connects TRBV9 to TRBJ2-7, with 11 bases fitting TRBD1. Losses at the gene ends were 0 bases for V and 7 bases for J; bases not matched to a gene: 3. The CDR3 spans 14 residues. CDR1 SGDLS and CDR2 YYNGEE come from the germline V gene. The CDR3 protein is CASSVEGDRGEQYF. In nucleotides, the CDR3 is TGTGCCAGCAGCGTAGAGGGGGACAGGGGGGAGCAGTACTTC.

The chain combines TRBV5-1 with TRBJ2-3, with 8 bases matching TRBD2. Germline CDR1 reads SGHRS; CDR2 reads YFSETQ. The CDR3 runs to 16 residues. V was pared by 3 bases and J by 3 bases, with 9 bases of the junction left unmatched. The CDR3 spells CASSSRSGGYTDTQYF. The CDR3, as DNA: TGCGCCAGCAGCTCCAGGAGCGGGGGATATACAGATACGCAGTATTTT. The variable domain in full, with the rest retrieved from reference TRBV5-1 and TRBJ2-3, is KAGVTQTPRYLIKTRGQQVTLSCSPISGHRSVSWYQQTPGQGLQFLFEYFSETQRNKGNFPGRFSGRQFSNSRSEMNVSTLELGDSALYLCASSSRSGGYTDTQYFGPGTRLTVL.

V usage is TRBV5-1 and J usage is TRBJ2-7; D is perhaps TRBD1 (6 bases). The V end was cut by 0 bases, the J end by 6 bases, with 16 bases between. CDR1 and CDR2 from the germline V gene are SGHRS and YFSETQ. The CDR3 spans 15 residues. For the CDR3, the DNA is TGCGCCAGCAGCTTGGGAACAGGGTTTCATGGCGAGCAGTACTTC. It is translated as CASSLGTGFHGEQYF.

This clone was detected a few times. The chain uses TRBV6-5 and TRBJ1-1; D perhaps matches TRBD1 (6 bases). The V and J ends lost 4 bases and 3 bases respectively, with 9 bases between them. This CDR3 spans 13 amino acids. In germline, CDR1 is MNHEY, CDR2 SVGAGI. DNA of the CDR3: TGTGCCAGCAGTTTATCAGGGGACACTGAAGCTTTCTTT. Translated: CASSLSGDTEAFF.

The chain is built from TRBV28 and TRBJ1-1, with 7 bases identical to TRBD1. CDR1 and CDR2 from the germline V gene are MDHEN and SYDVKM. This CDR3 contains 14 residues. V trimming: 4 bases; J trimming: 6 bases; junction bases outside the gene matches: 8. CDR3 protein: CASSSDREVPEAFF. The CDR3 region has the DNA TGTGCCAGCAGTTCTGACAGGGAGGTGCCTGAAGCTTTCTTT.

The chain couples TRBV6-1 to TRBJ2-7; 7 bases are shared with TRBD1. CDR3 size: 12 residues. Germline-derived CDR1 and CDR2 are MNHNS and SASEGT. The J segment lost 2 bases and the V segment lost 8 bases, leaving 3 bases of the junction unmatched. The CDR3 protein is CASGDRAYEQYF. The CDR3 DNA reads TGTGCCAGCGGAGACAGGGCCTACGAGCAGTACTTC.

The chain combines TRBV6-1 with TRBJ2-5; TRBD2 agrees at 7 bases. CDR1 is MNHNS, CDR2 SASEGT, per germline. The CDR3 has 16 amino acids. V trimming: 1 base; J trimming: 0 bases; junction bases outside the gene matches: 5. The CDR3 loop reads CASSEGISGYQETQYF. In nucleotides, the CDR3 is TGTGCCAGCAGTGAAGGGATTAGCGGGTACCAAGAGACCCAGTACTTC.

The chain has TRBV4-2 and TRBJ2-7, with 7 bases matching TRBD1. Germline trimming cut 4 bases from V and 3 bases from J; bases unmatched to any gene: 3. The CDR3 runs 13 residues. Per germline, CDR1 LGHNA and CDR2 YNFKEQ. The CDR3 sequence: CASSLGTDYEQYF. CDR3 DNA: TGTGCCAGCAGCCTCGGGACAGACTACGAGCAGTACTTC.

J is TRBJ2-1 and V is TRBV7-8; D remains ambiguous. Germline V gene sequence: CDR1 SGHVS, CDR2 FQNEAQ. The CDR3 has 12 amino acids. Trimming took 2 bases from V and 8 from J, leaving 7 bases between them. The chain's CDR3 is CASSLTSDEQFF. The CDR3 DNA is TGTGCCAGCAGCTTAACGAGTGATGAGCAGTTCTTC. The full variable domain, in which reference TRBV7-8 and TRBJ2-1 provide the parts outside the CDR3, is GAGVSQSPRYKVAKRGQDVALRCDPISGHVSLFWYQQALGQGPEFLTYFQNEAQLDKSGLPSDRFFAERPEGSVSTLKIQRTQQEDSAVYLCASSLTSDEQFFGPGTRLTVL.

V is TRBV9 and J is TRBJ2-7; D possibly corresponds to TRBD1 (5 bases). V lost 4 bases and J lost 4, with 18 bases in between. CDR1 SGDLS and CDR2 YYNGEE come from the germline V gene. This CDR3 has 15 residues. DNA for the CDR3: TGTGCCAGCAGCCCTAATCTTGGACAAGATTACGAGCAGTACTTC. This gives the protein CASSPNLGQDYEQYF. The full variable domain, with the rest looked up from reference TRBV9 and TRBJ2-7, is DSGVTQTPKHLITATGQRVTLRCSPRSGDLSVYWYQQSLDQGLQFLIQYYNGEERAKGNILERFSAQQFPDLHSELNLSSLELGDSALYFCASSPNLGQDYEQYFGPGTRLTVT.

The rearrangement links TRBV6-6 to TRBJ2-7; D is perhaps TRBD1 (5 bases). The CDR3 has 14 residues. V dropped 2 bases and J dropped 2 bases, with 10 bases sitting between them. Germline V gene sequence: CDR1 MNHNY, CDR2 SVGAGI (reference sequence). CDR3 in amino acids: CASSYTQGTYEQYF. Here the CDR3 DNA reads TGTGCCAGCAGTTACACCCAGGGTACCTACGAGCAGTACTTC.

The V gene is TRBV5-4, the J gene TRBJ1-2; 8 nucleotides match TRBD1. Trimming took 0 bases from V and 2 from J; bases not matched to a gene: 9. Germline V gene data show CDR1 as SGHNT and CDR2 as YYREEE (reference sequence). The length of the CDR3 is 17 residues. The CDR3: CASSLGIRTGTNYGYTF. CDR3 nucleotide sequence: TGTGCCAGCAGCTTGGGCATCCGGACAGGGACCAACTATGGCTACACCTTC.

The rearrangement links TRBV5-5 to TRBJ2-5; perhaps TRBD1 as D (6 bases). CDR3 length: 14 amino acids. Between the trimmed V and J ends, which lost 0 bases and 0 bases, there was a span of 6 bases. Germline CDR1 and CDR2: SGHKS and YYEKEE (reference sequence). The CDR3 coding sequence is TGTGCCAGCAGCTTGGGACAGGACCAAGAGACCCAGTACTTC. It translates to CASSLGQDQETQYF.

The CDR3, as DNA: TGTGCCAGCCAGCTTAGCGGGAGAAGATCCTACAATGAGCAGTTCTTC. Its translation: CASQLSGRRSYNEQFF. The genes are TRBV13 and TRBJ2-1, with TRBD2 matching 9 bases. The CDR3 extends over 16 amino acids. V trimming: 8 bases; J trimming: 1 base; junction bases outside the gene matches: 9. Germline CDR1 PRHDT, CDR2 FYEKMQ (reference sequence).

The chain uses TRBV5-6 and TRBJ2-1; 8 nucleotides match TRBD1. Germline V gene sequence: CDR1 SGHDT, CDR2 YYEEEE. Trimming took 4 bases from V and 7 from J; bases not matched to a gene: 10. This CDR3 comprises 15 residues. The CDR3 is CASSRDRGLWNEQFF. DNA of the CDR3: TGTGCCAGCAGCCGAGACAGGGGCCTCTGGAATGAGCAGTTCTTC.